What follows are 2 T cell receptor beta chains derived from one specimen sequenced in a study of shared clonotypes between healthy human individuals. Clones were read by immunoSEQ multiplex PCR, and TCRdb kept only the in-frame ones, dropping some. The sample consists of about 1.9 million clones, approximately 92% of them appearing once. Terminally differentiated effector memory CD45RA+ cells were excluded by CCR7 positive selection of CD45RO-negative cells. Sequencing was performed on naive CD8+ T cells from PBMCs. Receptors were obtained from a young man in good health. Some clones in this sample may be carry-over from other donors' samples.

The chain carries TRBV9 and TRBJ2-7; tentatively, D is TRBD1 (6 bases). Germline V gene lookup returns CDR1 SGDLS and CDR2 YYNGEE. This CDR3 is 15 amino acids long. V gave up 0 bases and J gave up 2 bases, with 12 bases separating them. CDR3 in amino acids: CASSVGGLPTYEQYF. The CDR3 DNA is TGTGCCAGCAGCGTAGGGGGGCTACCAACCTACGAGCAGTACTTC. Complete variable domain (other parts from reference TRBV9 and TRBJ2-7): DSGVTQTPKHLITATGQRVTLRCSPRSGDLSVYWYQQSLDQGLQFLIQYYNGEERAKGNILERFSAQQFPDLHSELNLSSLELGDSALYFCASSVGGLPTYEQYFGPGTRLTVT.

The chain joins TRBV11-2 to TRBJ2-6; 7 nucleotides align to TRBD2. Germline V gives CDR1 SGHAT, CDR2 FQNNGV. V lost 5 bases and J lost 2; bases outside the gene matches: 9. This CDR3 is built from 17 residues. CDR3 bases: TGTGCCAGCAGCCAGCGGGGTTCGGGGGCTGGGGCCAACGTCCTGACTTTC. Protein sequence: CASSQRGSGAGANVLTF.